These 26 T cell receptor beta chains originate from one sample sequenced in a study of shared clonotypes between healthy human individuals. Sequenced by immunoSEQ multiplex PCR; TCRdb stores in-frame clones only, minus some. The sample consists of around 1,000,000 clones, approximately 80% of them appearing once. The specimen was memory CD4+ T cells from PBMCs. Subset noted: CD45RA-negative fraction. These receptors all come from a man between 18 and 29 years old in good health. Some clones in this sample may be carry-over from other donors' samples.

The chain joins TRBV12-5 to TRBJ2-3; D is ambiguous. The ends were cut back, 6 bases at V and 5 bases at J, with 9 bases in the middle. Germline assignment: CDR1 LGHNT and CDR2 FRNRAP. The CDR3 has 12 amino acids. CDR3 region: CASGGVGDTQYF. DNA of the CDR3: TGTGCTAGTGGCGGAGTGGGAGATACGCAGTATTTT.

The genes are TRBV7-8 and TRBJ2-5; unclear D gene. The DNA matches TRBJ2-7 better at its end, which makes the J call doubtful. The CDR3 is 11 residues long. Germline V gene sequence: CDR1 SGHVS, CDR2 FQNEAQ. The CDR3 nucleotides read TGTGCCAGCAGGGACTCCTACGAGCAGTACTTC. Its protein product is CASRDSYEQYF.

The V gene is TRBV29-1, the J gene TRBJ2-1; 7 nucleotides align to TRBD1. The CDR3 spans 13 residues. V lost 7 bases, J lost 6 bases, and 9 bases stayed unmatched. Germline CDR1 and CDR2: SQVTM and ANQGSEA. CDR3 DNA: TGCAGCGCGGATACAGGGGCGGCCAATGAGCAGTTCTTC. This gives the protein CSADTGAANEQFF.

This sequence joins TRBV27 and TRBJ2-1; no firm D call. Germline V CDR1 and CDR2: MNHEY, SMNVEV (reference sequence). The CDR3 spans 14 residues. With 3 bases removed from V and 0 bases from J, the gap between germline ends came to 6 bases. CDR3 loop: CASSLLLSYNEQFF. CDR3 nucleotides: TGTGCCAGCAGTTTGCTACTCTCCTACAATGAGCAGTTCTTC.

The chain has TRBV7-3 and TRBJ2-3; D gene uncertain. Germline CDR1 is SGHTA and CDR2 is FQGTGA. There are 14 residues in the CDR3. V dropped 3 bases and J dropped 2 bases, with 9 bases sitting between them. CDR3 DNA sequence: TGTGCCAGCAGCTTGGGCAGGAACACAGATACGCAGTATTTT. Encoded protein: CASSLGRNTDTQYF.

This chain connects TRBV27 to TRBJ2-1; the match to TRBD2 covers 9 bases. Germline trimming cut 2 bases from V and 3 bases from J; bases unmatched to any gene: 8. CDR3 length: 17 amino acids. Looked up from germline, CDR1 is MNHEY and CDR2 is SMNVEV (reference sequence). CDR3 DNA sequence: TGTGCCAGCAGTTTAGTCGGGCGGGAGGGGTTCTACAATGAGCAGTTCTTC. Translating gives CASSLVGREGFYNEQFF.

There are a few counts of this clone. The chain's CDR3 is CASSYSWQDLEKLFF. The CDR3 DNA reads TGTGCCAGCAGTTACTCTTGGCAGGACCTTGAAAAACTGTTTTTT. V usage is TRBV6-5 and J usage is TRBJ1-4; D gene ambiguous. Germline CDR1 is MNHEY and CDR2 is SVGAGI. This CDR3 comprises 15 residues. The V gene lost 0 bases and the J gene lost 7 bases, with 12 bases spanning the gap.

This chain connects TRBV6-1 to TRBJ2-5; perhaps TRBD2 as D (5 bases). Germline V gives CDR1 MNHNS, CDR2 SASEGT. The V end was cut by 4 bases, the J end by 2 bases, with 8 bases between. The CDR3 runs 13 residues. The DNA for the CDR3 is TGTGCCAGCAGTGCCGAGGGACAAGAGACCCAGTACTTC. Protein sequence: CASSAEGQETQYF.

The genes are TRBV2 and TRBJ1-4; 7 bases agree with TRBD1. CDR3 length: 14 residues. The V gene end was trimmed by 8 bases and the J gene end by 6 bases; junction bases not matched to a gene: 9. Germline CDR1 reads SNHLY; CDR2 reads FYNNEI. This chain's CDR3 is CASAGTAQYEKLFF. CDR3 DNA sequence: TGTGCCAGCGCCGGGACAGCTCAATATGAAAAACTGTTTTTT.

The chain joins TRBV10-1 to TRBJ2-1; maybe TRBD2 (6 bases). Trimming removed 8 bases from V and 0 bases from J, with 17 bases in between. This CDR3 comprises 16 residues. Germline V lookup: CDR1 WNHNN, CDR2 SYGVQD (reference sequence). As DNA, the CDR3 is TGCGCCAGCTGCCCGGACGGGGGTAGCTCCTACAATGAGCAGTTCTTC. This gives the protein CASCPDGGSSYNEQFF.

The J gene is TRBJ1-1, the V gene TRBV5-1; 7 bases agree with TRBD1. Germline V gene data show CDR1 as SGHRS and CDR2 as YFSETQ. The V segment lost 3 bases and the J segment 11 bases; nucleotides outside the gene matches: 10. The CDR3 is 13 residues long. CDR3 bases: TGCGCCAGCAGCTCCGACAGGGCAGAGGTCGCTTTCTTT. Amino acid sequence: CASSSDRAEVAFF.

V is TRBV28 and J is TRBJ1-1; D ambiguous. Per the germline V gene, CDR1 is MDHEN and CDR2 is SYDVKM. Trimming took off 3 bases at V and 6 bases at J, with 5 bases between the two ends. CDR3 length equals 11 residues. In DNA form, the CDR3 reads TGTGCCAGCAGTTTCGGGGCTGAAGCTTTCTTT. As protein: CASSFGAEAFF.

In regard to this clone: Other DNA sequences in the sample encode the same CDR3. The rearrangement uses TRBV19 and TRBJ1-5, with no clear D. The CDR3 is 15 residues long. V gave up 3 bases and J gave up 4 bases, with 13 bases separating them. The V gene's germline CDR1 is LNHDA and CDR2 SQIVND (reference sequence). The CDR3 protein is CASSILGGGNQPQHF. The CDR3 DNA is TGTGCCAGTAGTATCCTCGGCGGAGGGAATCAGCCCCAGCATTTT.

This rearrangement joins TRBV5-1 to TRBJ2-3; D is uncertain. CDR1 is SGHRS and CDR2 is YFSETQ in the germline V gene. Trimming took 4 bases from V and 2 from J, leaving 8 bases between them. The CDR3 consists of 13 residues. This CDR3 is CASSAGITDTQYF. The CDR3 DNA reads as TGCGCCAGCAGCGCCGGTATCACAGATACGCAGTATTTT. Variable domain in full (rest from reference TRBV5-1 and TRBJ2-3): KAGVTQTPRYLIKTRGQQVTLSCSPISGHRSVSWYQQTPGQGLQFLFEYFSETQRNKGNFPGRFSGRQFSNSRSEMNVSTLELGDSALYLCASSAGITDTQYFGPGTRLTVL.

This clone has more than one count but fewer than ten. This rearrangement joins TRBV7-8 to TRBJ2-5; 7 bases align to TRBD1. Germline V gene lookup returns CDR1 SGHVS and CDR2 FQNEAQ. The CDR3 runs to 13 residues. The V segment lost 7 bases and the J segment 4 bases; nucleotides outside the gene matches: 6. CDR3 sequence (DNA): TGTGCCAGCACGCTAACAGGGGCAGAGACCCAGTACTTC. Protein: CASTLTGAETQYF.

The rearrangement links TRBV7-2 to TRBJ2-2; weak D call: TRBD2 (7 bases). Per germline, CDR1 SGHTA and CDR2 FQGNSA. The V end was cut by 7 bases, the J end by 6 bases, with 21 bases between. CDR3 length: 16 residues. The CDR3 nucleotides read TGTGCCAGCACCGACCGACGAGGGGGGAGGGCCGGGGAGCTGTTTTTT. It encodes CASTDRRGGRAGELFF.

The chain couples TRBV4-1 to TRBJ1-2; D might be TRBD1 (5 bases). The CDR3 totals 16 residues. Germline assignment: CDR1 MGHRA and CDR2 YSYEKL. Trimming took 1 base from V and 2 from J, leaving 14 bases between them. The CDR3 sequence: CASSQVATWGNYGYTF. DNA of the CDR3: TGCGCCAGCAGCCAAGTTGCGACCTGGGGGAACTATGGCTACACCTTC.

The chain combines TRBV10-3 with TRBJ1-2; 10 positions agree with TRBD1. The germline gives CDR1 ENHRY, CDR2 SYGVKD. This CDR3 has 14 amino acids. The V segment lost 6 bases and the J segment 4 bases; nucleotides outside the gene matches: 5. DNA of the CDR3: TGTGCCATCAGACCCGGGACAGGGGTCTATGGCTACACCTTC. Amino acids: CAIRPGTGVYGYTF.

As regards this clone: With only one base between it and a far larger clone, this is likely a read error. The V and J genes are TRBV30 and TRBJ1-2; tentative D call: TRBD1 (6 bases). In germline, CDR1 is GTSNPN, CDR2 SVGIG (reference sequence). V lost 6 bases to trimming and J lost 4 bases, with 18 bases between them. This CDR3 contains 14 residues. The CDR3 sequence is CACRQVAPFYGYTF. The CDR3 DNA reads TGTGCCTGTAGACAGGTGGCCCCCTTCTATGGCTACACCTTC.

This CDR3 reads CASSVGASGRAARETQYF. DNA of the CDR3: TGTGCCAGCAGCGTAGGGGCTAGCGGGAGGGCTGCTAGGGAGACCCAGTACTTC. The chain joins TRBV9 to TRBJ2-5, with 12 bases fitting TRBD2. This CDR3 has 18 amino acids. J lost 5 bases, V lost 0 bases, and 11 bases had no gene match. CDR1 is SGDLS, CDR2 YYNGEE, per germline.

The gene calls are TRBV11-2 and TRBJ2-3; 13 bases map to TRBD2. The V segment lost 3 bases and the J segment 2 bases; nucleotides outside the gene matches: 2. The CDR3 length is 16 residues. CDR1 SGHAT and CDR2 FQNNGV come from the germline V gene. CDR3 DNA: TGTGCCAGCAGCTTGGGACTAGCGGGGATCACAGATACGCAGTATTTT. Translating gives CASSLGLAGITDTQYF.

On this clone itself: Mismatch with germline at one junction end may stem from a read error. Other DNA sequences in the sample encode the same CDR3. The chain has TRBV11-2 and TRBJ2-7, with D perhaps TRBD1 (5 bases). The CDR3 runs 12 residues. Germline CDR1 is SGHAT and CDR2 is FQNNGV. CDR3 amino acids: CASTQELYEQYF. The CDR3 DNA is TGTGCCAGCACACAGGAACTCTACGAGCAGTACTTT. The whole variable domain, remainder taken from reference TRBV11-2 and TRBJ2-7, is EAGVAQSPRYKIIEKRQSVAFWCNPISGHATLYWYQQILGQGPKLLIQFQNNGVVDDSQLPKDRFSAERLKGVDSTLKIQPAKLEDSAVYLCASTQELYEQYFGPGTRLTVT.

This chain connects TRBV6-5 to TRBJ1-1, with TRBD1 identical over 7 bases. This CDR3 has 11 amino acids. Germline CDR1 MNHEY, CDR2 SVGAGI. V gave up 6 bases and J gave up 7 bases; unmatched junction bases: 2. CDR3 residues: CASRQGSEAFF. In nucleotides, the CDR3 is TGTGCCAGCAGACAGGGGAGTGAAGCTTTCTTT.

This sequence joins TRBV14 and TRBJ2-1; a possible D gene is TRBD2 (6 bases). Germline loops: CDR1 SGHDN, CDR2 FVKESK. The CDR3 sequence is 15 residues long. V was clipped by 5 bases and J by 8 bases, with 19 bases between them. In nucleotides, the CDR3 is TGTGCCAGCAGCAAGCGACTAGTTTCGTTCTATGAGCAGTTCTTC. It yields the protein CASSKRLVSFYEQFF.

CDR3 nucleotides: TGTGCCAGCAGAGGGCGGGACAGGGGGCTGAACTATGGCTACACCTTC. This encodes CASRGRDRGLNYGYTF. The V and J genes are TRBV21-1 and TRBJ1-2; TRBD1 is the table's D call and was not checked against the DNA. TRBV21-1 is noted as a pseudogene. This CDR3 region has 16 residues.

In this sample, this clone turned up a few times. The chain combines TRBV30 with TRBJ1-5; a weak D match, TRBD1 (5 bases). Germline CDR1 GTSNPN, CDR2 SVGIG (reference sequence). The V end lost 5 bases, the J end lost 5 bases, and 7 bases lay between the germline ends. CDR3 length: 11 residues. The chain's CDR3 is CAWGRDQPQHF. In DNA, the CDR3 is TGTGCCTGGGGCAGGGATCAGCCCCAGCATTTT.